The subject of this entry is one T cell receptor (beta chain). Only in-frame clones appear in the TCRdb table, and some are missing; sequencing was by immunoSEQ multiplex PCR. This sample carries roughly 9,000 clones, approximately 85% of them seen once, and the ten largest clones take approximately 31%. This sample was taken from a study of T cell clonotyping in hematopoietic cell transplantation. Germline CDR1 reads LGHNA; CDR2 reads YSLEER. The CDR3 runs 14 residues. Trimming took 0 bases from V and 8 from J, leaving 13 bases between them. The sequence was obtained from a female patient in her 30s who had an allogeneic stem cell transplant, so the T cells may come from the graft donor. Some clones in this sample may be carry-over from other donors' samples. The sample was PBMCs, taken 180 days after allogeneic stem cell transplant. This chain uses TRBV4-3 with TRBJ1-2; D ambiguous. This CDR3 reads CASSQDIEGRGYTF. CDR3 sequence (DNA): TGCGCCAGCAGCCAAGATATTGAGGGCAGGGGCTACACCTTC.